This section outlines one T cell receptor (beta chain) sequence together with its context. The data originate from a study of blood T cell repertoires in COVID-19. About the study: Samples came from the United States, Italy and Spain, spanning acute and convalescent COVID-19. T cells, B-cell-depleted T cells, or PBMCs supplied cDNA or gDNA.

The CDR3 contains 14 residues. V lost 4 bases, J lost 5 bases, and 6 bases stayed unmatched. Germline V CDR1 and CDR2: MNHEY, SVGAGI. Original analysis: How many nucleated cells were present was estimated from reference gene primer amplification. Profiling relied on immunoSEQ multiplex PCR, and the TCRdb table lists in-frame clones only, not all of them. The V and J calls and clone size were taken over from that table, and D and trimming were inferred from the DNA. This sample has 35,000 to 55,000 clones; approximately 91% occur once, and the top ten carry 14%. This clonotype was obtained from a human donor in a cohort sampled during active COVID-19. The sequenced sample was peripheral blood. The chain uses TRBV6-5 and TRBJ2-5; 8 bases are shared with TRBD1. For the CDR3, the DNA is TGTGCCAGCAGTTGGCAGGGGGCGGGGGAGACCCAGTACTTC. Its protein is CASSWQGAGETQYF.